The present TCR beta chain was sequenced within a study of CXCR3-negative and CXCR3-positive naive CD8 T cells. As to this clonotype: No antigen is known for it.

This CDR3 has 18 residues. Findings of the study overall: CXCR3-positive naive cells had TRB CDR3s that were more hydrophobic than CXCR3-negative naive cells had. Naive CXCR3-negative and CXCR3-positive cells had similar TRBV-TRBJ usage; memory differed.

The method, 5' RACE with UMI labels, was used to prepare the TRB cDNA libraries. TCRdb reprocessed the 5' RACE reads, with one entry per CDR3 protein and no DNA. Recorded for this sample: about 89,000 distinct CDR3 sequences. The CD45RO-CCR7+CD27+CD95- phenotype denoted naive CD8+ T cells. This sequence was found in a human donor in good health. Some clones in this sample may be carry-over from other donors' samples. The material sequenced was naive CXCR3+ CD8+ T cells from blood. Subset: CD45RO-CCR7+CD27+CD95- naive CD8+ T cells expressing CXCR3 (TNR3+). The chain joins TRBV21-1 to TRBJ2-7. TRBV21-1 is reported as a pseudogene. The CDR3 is CARSKRVVGGTSSYEQYF.